This TCR beta chain was captured in a study of T cell responses to AZD1222 COVID-19 vaccine. Some clones are missing from TCRdb's copy, which holds only in-frame ones; the method was immunoSEQ multiplex PCR. The table includes fewer than 150,000 clones, 70% to 85% detected once. V dropped 1 base and J dropped 0 bases, with 8 bases sitting between them. This CDR3 comprises 15 residues. Per the germline V gene, CDR1 is SGHRS and CDR2 is YFSETQ. This TCR came from an adult in good health. This specimen was peripheral blood, taken on day 0 of AZD1222 vaccination. The chain carries TRBV5-1 and TRBJ1-5; D is uncertain. The CDR3 is CASSLQPNSNQPQHF. For the CDR3, the DNA is TGCGCCAGCAGCTTGCAACCTAATAGCAATCAGCCCCAGCATTTT.